A single sample gave rise to the 6 T cell receptor beta chains below, sequenced in a study of blood T cell repertoires in COVID-19. Using immunoSEQ multiplex PCR, the repertoire was profiled, and TCRdb retains in-frame clones only, with some absent. The table lists just over 300,000 clones, over 75% of them singletons, with 4% to 5% in the top ten. The sample was PBMCs or T cells enriched from blood (not recorded which). The source of these receptors is a man aged 25-45 years who had recovered from COVID-19.

The V call is TRBV6-5, the J call TRBJ1-4; 8 nucleotides match TRBD1. The CDR3 spans 15 residues. The J segment lost 8 bases and the V segment lost 6 bases, leaving 11 bases of the junction unmatched. Germline-derived CDR1 and CDR2 are MNHEY and SVGAGI. The CDR3 sequence is CASRQTTGTGEKLFF. CDR3 in DNA: TGTGCCAGCAGACAAACGACAGGGACAGGAGAAAAACTGTTTTTT.

V and J are TRBV5-1 and TRBJ1-4, with 7 bases aligning to TRBD1. The CDR3 has 14 residues. J lost 3 bases, V lost 3 bases, and 2 bases had no gene match. Germline CDR1 SGHRS, CDR2 YFSETQ. The CDR3 bases are TGCGCCAGCAGCTCCGGGACAGCTAATGAAAAACTGTTTTTT. This codes for CASSSGTANEKLFF.

On this clone itself: This sample also contains other DNA sequences that code for the same CDR3. Here the CDR3 reads CASSSRTSGTYEQYF. For the CDR3, the DNA is TGTGCCAGCAGCTCACGGACTAGCGGAACCTACGAGCAGTACTTC. This chain connects TRBV7-2 to TRBJ2-7; 10 bases are shared with TRBD2. Germline V gene sequence: CDR1 SGHTA, CDR2 FQGNSA. J gave up 2 bases and V 4 bases, and 5 bases lay outside the gene matches. This CDR3 is built from 15 residues. Looking up the rest from reference TRBV7-2 and TRBJ2-7 gives the full variable domain: GAGVSQSPSNKVTEKGKDVELRCDPISGHTALYWYRQSLGQGLEFLIYFQGNSAPDKSGLPSDRFSAERTGGSVSTLTIQRTQQEDSAVYLCASSSRTSGTYEQYFGPGTRLTVT.

V and J are TRBV10-3 and TRBJ1-6; 7 bases line up with TRBD1. This CDR3 has 15 residues. From germline, CDR1 is ENHRY and CDR2 SYGVKD. Trimming removed 6 bases from V and 5 bases from J; junction bases left unmatched: 7. The CDR3 nucleotides read TGTGCCATCAGAGAAGGGGGCGGCAATAATTCACCCCTCCACTTT. Translation gives CAIREGGGNNSPLHF.

The chain is built from TRBV19 and TRBJ2-7; 8 positions agree with TRBD1. J was trimmed by 0 bases and V by 5 bases; bases with no gene match: 3. The V gene's germline CDR1 is LNHDA and CDR2 SQIVND (reference sequence). The CDR3 has 14 residues. CDR3 nucleotides: TGTGCCAGTAGTGTGACAGGGGCCTCCTACGAGCAGTACTTC. Translated: CASSVTGASYEQYF. Full variable domain (outside the CDR3, taken from reference TRBV19 and TRBJ2-7): DGGITQSPKYLFRKEGQNVTLSCEQNLNHDAMYWYRQDPGQGLRLIYYSQIVNDFQKGDIAEGYSVSREKKESFPLTVTSAQKNPTAFYLCASSVTGASYEQYFGPGTRLTVT.

The chain carries TRBV10-1 and TRBJ2-7; 8 bases are a match to TRBD1. This CDR3 is 14 amino acids long. The V gene's germline CDR1 is WNHNN and CDR2 SYGVQD (reference sequence). Losses at the gene ends were 4 bases for V and 4 bases for J; bases not matched to a gene: 6. The CDR3 sequence: CASSGQGKLYEQYF. The CDR3 DNA reads as TGCGCCAGCAGTGGACAGGGGAAGCTTTACGAGCAGTACTTC.